This T cell receptor (beta chain) derives from a study of technical replicates of blood from a few donors. The J segment lost 0 bases and the V segment lost 8 bases, leaving 7 bases of the junction unmatched. Germline CDR1 MNHNY, CDR2 SVGAGI (reference sequence). CDR3 length: 15 amino acids. TCRdb's copy holds only in-frame clones and misses some; the assay was immunoSEQ multiplex PCR. Found here are more than 75,000 clones, 96% of them singletons; the top ten hold approximately 0.35%. This chain connects TRBV6-6 to TRBJ2-7; 10 nucleotides match TRBD2. This sequence was found in a human donor in good health. The source material was T cells isolated from PBMCs. The CDR3 loop reads CASDLAGASSYEQYF. CDR3 nucleotides: TGTGCCAGCGATCTAGCGGGAGCGTCCTCCTACGAGCAGTACTTC.